These 16 T cell receptor beta chains came from one sample sequenced in a study of a mutant IDH1 vaccine in newly diagnosed glioma. The time point: week 35, safety follow-up. In every dose of vaccine, 300 ug of mutant IDH1 20-mer peptide was given alongside topical imiquimod. Antigens for these TCRs are unknown. The repertoire was sequenced with immunoSEQ multiplex PCR; TCRdb's copy has only in-frame clones and lacks some. The repertoire holds roughly 49,000 clones, with around 94% as singletons. Sequencing was performed on PBMCs, taken from a glioma patient whose treatment included an IDH1 peptide vaccine. The origin of the receptors is a man aged 50 or older with glioma.

The gene calls are TRBV7-9 and TRBJ1-1, with D tentatively TRBD1 (6 bases). Deletions cut 4 bases from V and 4 bases from J, with 10 bases between. This CDR3 has 13 residues. Germline V CDR1 and CDR2: SEHNR, FQNEAQ (reference sequence). CDR3 sequence (DNA): TGTGCCAGCAGCTACAGGGTGGGCACTGAAGCTTTCTTT. Translated: CASSYRVGTEAFF.

The gene calls are TRBV4-2 and TRBJ1-3, with TRBD1 identical over 10 bases. Looked up from germline, CDR1 is LGHNA and CDR2 is YNFKEQ. The CDR3 totals 21 residues. Trimming removed 0 bases from V and 1 base from J; junction bases left unmatched: 15. CDR3 DNA sequence: TGTGCCAGCAGCCAAGAGAAACCGGGACAGGGGATCTTGAGGTCTGGAAACACCATATATTTT. This codes for CASSQEKPGQGILRSGNTIYF.

V is TRBV21-1 and J is TRBJ2-7; the listed D gene, TRBD2, was not tested against the DNA. TRBV21-1 is annotated as a pseudogene. The CDR3 runs 14 residues. CDR3 region: CARQRLAGTREQYF. In nucleotides, the CDR3 is TGTGCCAGGCAGAGACTAGCGGGAACAAGAGAGCAGTACTTC.

The chain joins TRBV20-1 to TRBJ1-1, with unresolved D. The CDR3 has 11 residues. Germline lookup yields CDR1 DFQATT and CDR2 SNEGSKA (reference sequence). Deletions cut 2 bases from V and 5 bases from J, with 6 bases between. CDR3 in DNA: TGCAGTGCTAGAATGCTTACTGAAGCTTTCTTT. This encodes CSARMLTEAFF.

The genes are TRBV29-1 and TRBJ2-3; TRBD1 is a possible D gene (6 bases). The CDR3 has 14 amino acids. V was pared by 1 base and J by 2 bases, with 10 bases between. The germline V gene has CDR1 SQVTM and CDR2 ANQGSEA. CDR3 sequence: CSVEGTVNTDTQYF. In DNA, the CDR3 is TGCAGCGTTGAAGGGACAGTTAACACAGATACGCAGTATTTT.

The J gene is TRBJ1-5, the V gene TRBV7-9; D unresolved. CDR3 size: 14 residues. Trimming removed 5 bases at V and 4 bases at J, with 12 bases between. Germline CDR1 and CDR2: SEHNR and FQNEAQ (reference sequence). CDR3 coding DNA: TGTGCCAGCAGCGTAGACGGGCCGAATCAGCCCCAGCATTTT. It is translated as CASSVDGPNQPQHF.

This clone was detected only once. The rearrangement links TRBV5-5 to TRBJ2-2; D might be TRBD1 or TRBD2, each matching 5 bases. The V end was cut by 2 bases, the J end by 1 base, with 12 bases between. This CDR3 is built from 16 residues. Germline assignment: CDR1 SGHKS and CDR2 YYEKEE (reference sequence). In nucleotides, the CDR3 is TGTGCCAGCAGCTTCCTAGGGACCAAGAACACCGGGGAGCTGTTTTTT. Its protein is CASSFLGTKNTGELFF.

The chain joins TRBV28 to TRBJ1-4, with D perhaps TRBD1 (6 bases). The germline V and J ends were trimmed by 2 bases and 5 bases, with 12 bases remaining between them. The CDR3 length is 15 residues. Germline V gene sequence: CDR1 MDHEN, CDR2 SYDVKM. CDR3 protein: CASSLPQGLNEKLFF. In nucleotides, the CDR3 is TGTGCCAGCAGTTTACCACAGGGCTTAAATGAAAAACTGTTTTTT.

V gene TRBV6-5 combines with J gene TRBJ2-5; D call uncertain. V lost 4 bases and J lost 1, with 10 bases in between. The CDR3 is 14 residues long. Germline CDR1 and CDR2: MNHEY and SVGAGI. The CDR3: CASSSLGSQETQYF. The CDR3 region has the DNA TGTGCCAGCAGTTCCTTGGGGTCCCAAGAGACCCAGTACTTC.

V and J are TRBV30 and TRBJ1-2, with D uncertain. The CDR3 covers 17 residues. Germline V lookup: CDR1 GTSNPN, CDR2 SVGIG (reference sequence). Trimming took off 5 bases at V and 2 bases at J, with 24 bases between the two ends. In DNA form, the CDR3 reads TGTGCCTGGTTTCGGCTGGGGTTGGGAGGGAGGAACTATGGCTACACCTTC. Protein sequence: CAWFRLGLGGRNYGYTF. Combining the CDR3 with reference TRBV30 and TRBJ1-2 gives the whole variable domain SQTIHQWPATLVQPVGSPLSLECTVEGTSNPNLYWYRQAAGRGLQLLFYSVGIGQISSEVPQNLSASRPQDRQFILSSKKLLLSDSGFYLCAWFRLGLGGRNYGYTFGSGTRLTVV.

The chain has TRBV2 and TRBJ1-5; the match to TRBD1 covers 7 bases. This CDR3 spans 14 amino acids. Germline V gene data show CDR1 as SNHLY and CDR2 as FYNNEI. The V segment lost 6 bases and the J segment 1 base; nucleotides outside the gene matches: 3. In DNA, the CDR3 is TGTGCCAGCAGGAGGACAGGCAGCAATCAGCCCCAGCATTTT. Encoded protein: CASRRTGSNQPQHF.

The V and J genes are TRBV20-1 and TRBJ1-1, with no clear D. Germline V gene data show CDR1 as DFQATT and CDR2 as SNEGSKA (reference sequence). With 1 base removed from V and 11 bases from J, the gap between germline ends came to 8 bases. The CDR3 loop spans 10 amino acids. CDR3 DNA sequence: TGCAGTGCTAGAGCTCTCCGTGCTTTCTTT. Its protein is CSARALRAFF.

The chain employs TRBV4-1 and TRBJ2-3, with unresolved D. The CDR3 runs to 13 residues. V shed 0 bases and J shed 3 bases, with 4 bases lying between them. Germline loops: CDR1 MGHRA, CDR2 YSYEKL. The CDR3 DNA sequence: TGCGCCAGCAGCCAAGAAGATACAGATACGCAGTATTTT. Protein: CASSQEDTDTQYF.

J is TRBJ1-5 and V is TRBV19, with a possible D match to TRBD1 (6 bases). The germline V gene has CDR1 LNHDA and CDR2 SQIVND (reference sequence). V gave up 4 bases and J gave up 4 bases, with 8 bases separating them. The CDR3 consists of 13 residues. Written as DNA, the CDR3 is TGTGCCAGTAGTACCGGACAGAATCAGCCCCAGCATTTT. Translation gives CASSTGQNQPQHF.

This chain links TRBV27 with TRBJ1-5; D unclear. Per germline, CDR1 MNHEY and CDR2 SMNVEV (reference sequence). The CDR3 contains 15 residues. Trimming shortened V by 5 bases and J by 1 base, and 12 bases separated the two germline ends. CDR3 region: CASSHNSGSNQPQHF. CDR3 nucleotides: TGTGCCAGCAGTCATAACAGCGGGAGCAATCAGCCCCAGCATTTT.

The rearrangement links TRBV29-1 to TRBJ2-1; D is ambiguous. Deletions cut 7 bases from V and 5 bases from J, with 15 bases between. CDR3 size: 13 residues. CDR1 SQVTM and CDR2 ANQGSEA come from the germline V gene. The CDR3 here is CSAAERAHNEQFF. CDR3 nucleotide sequence: TGCAGCGCCGCTGAAAGGGCCCACAATGAGCAGTTCTTC.